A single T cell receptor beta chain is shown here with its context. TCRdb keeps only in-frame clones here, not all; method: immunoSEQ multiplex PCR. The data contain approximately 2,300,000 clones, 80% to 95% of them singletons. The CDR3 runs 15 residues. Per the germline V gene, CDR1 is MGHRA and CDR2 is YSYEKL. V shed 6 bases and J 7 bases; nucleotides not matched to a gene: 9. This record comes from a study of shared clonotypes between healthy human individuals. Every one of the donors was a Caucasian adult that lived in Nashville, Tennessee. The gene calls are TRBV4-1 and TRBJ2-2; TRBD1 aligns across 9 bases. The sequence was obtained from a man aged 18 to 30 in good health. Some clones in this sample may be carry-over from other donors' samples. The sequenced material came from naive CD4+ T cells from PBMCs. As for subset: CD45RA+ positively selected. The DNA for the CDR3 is TGCGCCAGCAGGCGCACAGGGGGCAGGATCGGGGAGCTGTTTTTT. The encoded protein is CASRRTGGRIGELFF.